Listed below are T cell receptor beta chains from one sample, sequenced in a study of blood T cell repertoires in COVID-19. Libraries were prepared by immunoSEQ multiplex PCR; TCRdb keeps only in-frame clonotypes and omits some of them. The table records approximately 260,000 clones, roughly 85% of them present only once. Sequencing was performed on peripheral blood. These receptors originate from a man aged 55 to 70 who had recovered from COVID-19. CDR3s include the opening cysteine and the closing phenylalanine or tryptophan. The D gene is left open where the match is weak. Clone sizes are given selectively: once, few, many, or a class where the clone is expanded.

>few|TRBJ2-3|TRBV5-1|TRBD2
TGCGCCAGCAGCTTGGGAGCGGGGAGGGATACGCAGTATTTT
CASSLGAGRDTQYF
>few|TRBJ2-7|TRBV3-1/TRBV3-2|TRBD1
TGTGCCAGCAGCCAAGAGGTCAGGGGGCGCGAGCAGTACTTC
CASSQEVRGREQYF
>.|TRBJ2-1|TRBV18|TRBD1
TGTGCCAGCTCACCAACAGGGGGAACTCCCTACAATGAGCAGTTCTTC
CASSPTGGTPYNEQFF
>.|TRBJ1-1|TRBV9|.
TGTGCCAGCAGCGTACTCGCGGAGAACACTGAAGCTTTCTTT
CASSVLAENTEAFF
>.|TRBJ2-7|TRBV5-1|.
TGCGCCAGCAGCTTGAGCGGAAGCTCCTACGAGCAGTACTTC
CASSLSGSSYEQYF
>.|TRBJ2-2|TRBV30|TRBD2
TGTGCCTGGGTAGCGGGGGCGGGCACCGGGGAGCTGTTTTTT
CAWVAGAGTGELFF
>.|TRBJ1-5|TRBV19|.
TGTGCCAGTAGTATCGACTATAGCAATCAGCCCCAGCATTTT
CASSIDYSNQPQHF
>.|TRBJ2-7|TRBV27|TRBD1
TGTGCCAGCAGTCCACGGGGGACAGGGTACAACGAGCAGTACTTC
CASSPRGTGYNEQYF
>.|TRBJ1-3|TRBV29-1|.
TGCAGCGTCAGGGGCTCTGGAAACACCATATATTTT
CSVRGSGNTIYF
>.|TRBJ2-2|TRBV30|.
TGTGCCTGGTTGGACAAGAACACCGGGGAGCTGTTTTTT
CAWLDKNTGELFF
>.|TRBJ2-1|TRBV6-2/TRBV6-3|.
TGTGCCAGCAGTTACCCGACTAGACAGGGCGGGGTCAACAATGAGCAGTTCTTC
CASSYPTRQGGVNNEQFF
>.|TRBJ2-5|TRBV5-5|TRBD2
TGTGCCAGCAGAGGGGCTAGCGGGGGGTTCCAAGAGACCCAGTACTTC
CASRGASGGFQETQYF
>.|TRBJ2-1|TRBV7-3|TRBD2
TGTGCCAGCAGCTTAACCCGACGGGGGGGCCGGGATGAGCAGTTCTTC
CASSLTRRGGRDEQFF
>.|TRBJ2-1|TRBV7-9|.
TGTGCCAGCAGCCCAGGGCATGAGCAGTTCTTC
CASSPGHEQFF
>.|TRBJ1-1|TRBV7-9|.
TGTGCCAGCAGACCGGACAGATCGAACACTGAAGCTTTCTTT
CASRPDRSNTEAFF
>.|TRBJ2-5|TRBV7-3|.
TGTGCCAGCAGCCCCCAGAGGAGAGGGTACCAAGAGACCCAGTACTTC
CASSPQRRGYQETQYF
>.|TRBJ2-1|TRBV4-1|TRBD2
TGCGCCAGCAGCCAAGATCCGGCGGGAGCCCTCTACAATGAGCAGTTCTTC
CASSQDPAGALYNEQFF
>.|TRBJ2-5|TRBV24-1|.
TGTGCCACCAGTGAACCCGGACAGGGACTACAAGAGACCCAGTACTTC
CATSEPGQGLQETQYF
>.|TRBJ1-2|TRBV19|.
TGTGCCAGTAGTTACGCAGGGCAGAACTATGGCTACACCTTC
CASSYAGQNYGYTF
>.|TRBJ2-5|TRBV5-1|TRBD2
TGCGCCAGCAGCTTTCTAGCGGGGGGTTACCAAGAGACCCAGTACTTC
CASSFLAGGYQETQYF
>.|TRBJ2-5|TRBV19|.
TGTGCCAGTAGTATAACGGGTCAGGGAGGGACCCAGTACTTC
CASSITGQGGTQYF
>.|TRBJ2-1|TRBV14|TRBD2
TGTGCCAGCAGCCAAGATATACTAGCGGGAACCGACAATGAGCAGTTCTTC
CASSQDILAGTDNEQFF
>.|TRBJ1-2|TRBV10-2|.
TGCGCCAGCACCGCCCGACAGGACGGTGGCTACACCTTC
CASTARQDGGYTF
>once|TRBJ2-7|TRBV28|TRBD2
TGTGCCAGCAGGGGAAGGGGGCGAGCGGGAGGGCCTTACGAGCAGTACTTC
CASRGRGRAGGPYEQYF
>.|TRBJ2-7|TRBV5-4|.
TGTGCCTATAGCTTAGTTGGGGCAGGTAACGAGCAGTACTTC
CAYSLVGAGNEQYF
>.|TRBJ2-7|TRBV29-1|TRBD1
TGCAGCGTTGGACAGGGGGGAGAGCAGTACTTC
CSVGQGGEQYF
>.|TRBJ1-4|TRBV7-2|TRBD1
TGTGCCAGCAGCCCGGGACAGGGTCGGGAAAAACTGTTTTTT
CASSPGQGREKLFF
>.|TRBJ1-6|TRBV6-1|.
TGTGCCAGCAGTGAAGCAACAGGGTCCCGATCACCCCTCCACTTT
CASSEATGSRSPLHF
>.|TRBJ2-1|TRBV3-1/TRBV3-2|TRBD2
TGTGCCAGCAGCCAAGGTGCGGGAGGGGATGAGCAGTTCTTC
CASSQGAGGDEQFF
>.|TRBJ1-1|TRBV6-6|TRBD1
TGTGCCAGCAGTTCCGCCGGACAGGCCCCTGAAGCTTTCTTT
CASSSAGQAPEAFF
>.|TRBJ1-5|TRBV6-6|.
TGTGCCAGCAGTCGATCGCGGGGAAATCAGCCCCAGCATTTT
CASSRSRGNQPQHF
>.|TRBJ1-2|TRBV6-6|TRBD1
TGTGCCAGCAACCCCGGGACAGGGGGCAACTATGGCTACACCTTC
CASNPGTGGNYGYTF
>.|TRBJ2-7|TRBV28|TRBD2
TGTGCCAGCAGTTTGATGGGGGGGACCTACGAGCAGTACTTC
CASSLMGGTYEQYF
>.|TRBJ2-5|TRBV18|TRBD2
TGTGCCAGCTCACATGGTTCGCGGGCTAGCGGGGCATGGACCCAGTACTTC
CASSHGSRASGAWTQYF
>.|TRBJ1-1|TRBV2|.
TGTGCCAGCAGTCTAGGGGGGGAGACTGAAGCTTTCTTT
CASSLGGETEAFF
>.|TRBJ2-1|TRBV28|.
TGTGCCAGCAGTTTTCGGGGAGACCACTACAATGAGCAGTTCTTC
CASSFRGDHYNEQFF
>.|TRBJ2-1|TRBV11-2|.
TGTGCCAGCAGCTTGGATAACAGGGTAAATGAGCAGTTCTTC
CASSLDNRVNEQFF
>.|TRBJ2-2|TRBV7-7|.
TGTGCCAGCAGCCCCCAGGACTTACCCCCCGGGGAGCTGTTTTTT
CASSPQDLPPGELFF
>.|TRBJ2-3|TRBV3-1/TRBV3-2|TRBD1
TGTGCCAGCAGCCGCCGGCGGACAGGGGGCGTCGGCACAGATACGCAGTATTTT
CASSRRRTGGVGTDTQYF
>.|TRBJ1-2|TRBV10-3|TRBD1
TGTGCCATCAGCGGGACAGGGCTGGCCTATGGCTACACCTTC
CAISGTGLAYGYTF
>.|TRBJ1-2|TRBV30|.
TGTGCCTCAACCGCCCCGGGGTTGGGATATGGCTACACCTTC
CASTAPGLGYGYTF
>few|TRBJ2-2|TRBV9|.
TGTGCCAGCAGCGCCACGCCTATGATTTCCGCCGGGGAGCTGTTTTTT
CASSATPMISAGELFF
>.|TRBJ2-2|TRBV7-9|.
TGTGCCAGCAGCTTAGTGGCTGCGGCGAACACCGGGGAGCTGTTTTTT
CASSLVAAANTGELFF
>.|TRBJ2-3|TRBV7-8|TRBD2
TGTGCCAGCAGCTTAAGAGCGGGGGGGATTCAGAGCACAGATACGCAGTATTTT
CASSLRAGGIQSTDTQYF
>.|TRBJ2-1|TRBV25-1|.
TGTGCCAGCAGTTCGGGTCTTTACAATGAGCAGTTCTTC
CASSSGLYNEQFF